This T cell receptor beta chain was identified during a study of a mutant IDH1 vaccine in newly diagnosed glioma. Study context: Treated patients, about 60% male and roughly 40% female, averaged about 40 years of age.

Study-level points and caveats: Vaccine-induced responses were seen in 93.3% of patients, spanning several MHC alleles. With respect to changes in top peripheral T cell clonotypes, pseudoprogression seemed unrelated.

The time point denotes: baseline, week 1 (first vaccination visit). Described treatment: pre-vaccination baseline after standard-of-care therapy. New WHO grade 3 or 4 IDH1-mutant, ATRX-lost astrocytomas were present in all donors. On this clone itself: Its target is unknown.

This CDR3 is 15 amino acids long. V lost 1 base to trimming and J lost 5 bases, with 14 bases between them. In germline, CDR1 is LNHDA, CDR2 SQIVND (reference sequence). TCRdb's copy holds only in-frame clones and misses some; the assay was immunoSEQ multiplex PCR. The sample has fewer than 65,000 clones, 65% to 80% seen once. The specimen comprised PBMCs, sampled from a glioma patient treated with radiotherapy, temozolomide or both. V gene TRBV19 combines with J gene TRBJ1-1; D is possibly TRBD1 (5 bases). The sequence was collected from a woman between 40 and 55 years old with glioma. The CDR3, as DNA: TGTGCCAGTAGTATAGTCGGGGTGGGGGAGACTGAAGCTTTCTTT. Translation gives CASSIVGVGETEAFF.